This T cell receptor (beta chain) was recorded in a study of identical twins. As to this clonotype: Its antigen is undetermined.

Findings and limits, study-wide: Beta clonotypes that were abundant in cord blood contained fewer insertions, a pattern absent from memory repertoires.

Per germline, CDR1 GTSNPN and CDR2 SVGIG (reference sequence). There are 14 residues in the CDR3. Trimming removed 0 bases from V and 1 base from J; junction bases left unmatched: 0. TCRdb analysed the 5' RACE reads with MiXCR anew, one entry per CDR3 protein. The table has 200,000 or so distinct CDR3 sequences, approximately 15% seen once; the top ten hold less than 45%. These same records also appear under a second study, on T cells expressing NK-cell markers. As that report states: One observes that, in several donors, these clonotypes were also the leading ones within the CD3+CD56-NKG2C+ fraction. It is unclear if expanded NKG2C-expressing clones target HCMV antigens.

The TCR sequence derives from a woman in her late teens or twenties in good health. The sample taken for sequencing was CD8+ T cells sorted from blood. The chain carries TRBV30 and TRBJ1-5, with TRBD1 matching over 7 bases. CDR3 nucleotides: TGTGCCTGGAGTGTAGGGGGCAGCAATCAGCCCCAGCATTTT. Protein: CAWSVGGSNQPQHF.